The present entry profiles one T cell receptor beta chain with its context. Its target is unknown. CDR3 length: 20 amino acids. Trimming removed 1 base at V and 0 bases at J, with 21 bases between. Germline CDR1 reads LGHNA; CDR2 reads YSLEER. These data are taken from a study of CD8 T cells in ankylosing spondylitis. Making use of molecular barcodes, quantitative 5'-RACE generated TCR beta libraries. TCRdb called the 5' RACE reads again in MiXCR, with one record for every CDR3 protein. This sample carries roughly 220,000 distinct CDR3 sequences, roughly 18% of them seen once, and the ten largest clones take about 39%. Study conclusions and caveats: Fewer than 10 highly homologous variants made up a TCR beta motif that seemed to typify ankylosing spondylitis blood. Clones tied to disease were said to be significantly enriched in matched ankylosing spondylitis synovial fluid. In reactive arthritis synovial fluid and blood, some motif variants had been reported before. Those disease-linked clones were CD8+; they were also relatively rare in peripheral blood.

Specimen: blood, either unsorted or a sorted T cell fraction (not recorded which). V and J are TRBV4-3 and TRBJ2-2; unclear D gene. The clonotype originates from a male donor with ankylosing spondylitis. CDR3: CASSQGRIPGSNANTGELFF. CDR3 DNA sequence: TGCGCCAGCAGCCAAGGTCGTATCCCAGGCTCCAACGCGAACACCGGGGAGCTGTTTTTT.